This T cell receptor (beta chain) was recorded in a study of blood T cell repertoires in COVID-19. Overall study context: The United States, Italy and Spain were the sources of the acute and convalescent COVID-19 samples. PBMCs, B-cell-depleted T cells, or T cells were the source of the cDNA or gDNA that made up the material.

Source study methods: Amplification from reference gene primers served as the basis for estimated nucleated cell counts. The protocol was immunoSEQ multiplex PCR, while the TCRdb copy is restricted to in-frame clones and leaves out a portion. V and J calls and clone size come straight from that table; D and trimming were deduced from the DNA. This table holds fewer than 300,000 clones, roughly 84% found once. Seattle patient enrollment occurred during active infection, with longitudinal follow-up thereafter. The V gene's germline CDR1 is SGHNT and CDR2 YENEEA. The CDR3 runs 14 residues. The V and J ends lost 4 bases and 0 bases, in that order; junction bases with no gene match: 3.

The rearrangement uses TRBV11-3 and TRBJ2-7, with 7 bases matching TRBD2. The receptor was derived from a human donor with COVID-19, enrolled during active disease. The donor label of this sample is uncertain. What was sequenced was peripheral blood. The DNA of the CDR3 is TGTGCCAGCAGCTCCGGGGGGAGCTCCTACGAGCAGTACTTC. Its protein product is CASSSGGSSYEQYF.